These 30 T cell receptor beta chains were all obtained from the same sample, sequenced in a study of T cells in Graves' hyperthyroidism and ophthalmopathy. There were TCR beta CDR3 regions amplified from RNA transcripts. The HTBI primer set served for first-round RT-PCR of the TCR CDR3. TCRdb re-derived calls from the multiplex PCR reads in MiXCR, one entry per CDR3 protein. The table shows 380,000 or so distinct CDR3 sequences, with more than 11% occurring only once. Specimen: blood. The receptors stem from a woman in her twenties or thirties with Graves' hyperthyroidism.

This clonotype was counted ten times or more. The V call is TRBV6-1, the J call TRBJ2-2; the match to TRBD2 covers 9 bases. Germline V gene sequence: CDR1 MNHNS, CDR2 SASEGT. The J segment lost 6 bases and the V segment lost 4 bases, leaving 9 bases of the junction unmatched. The CDR3 extends over 16 amino acids. Written as DNA, the CDR3 is TGTGCCAGCAGTGCGATAGCGGGAGTGGTGGCCGGGGAGCTGTTTTTT. It codes for CASSAIAGVVAGELFF.

This clonotype was found many times. The V call is TRBV19, the J call TRBJ1-1, with a weak D call TRBD1 (5 bases). The ends were cut back, 3 bases at V and 3 bases at J, with 11 bases in the middle. Per germline, CDR1 LNHDA and CDR2 SQIVND (reference sequence). The CDR3 is 14 amino acids. The CDR3 coding sequence is TGTGCCAGTAGTATTTCTTTGGGGGACACTGAAGCTTTCTTT. Translating gives CASSISLGDTEAFF. Full variable domain (rest looked up from reference TRBV19 and TRBJ1-1): DGGITQSPKYLFRKEGQNVTLSCEQNLNHDAMYWYRQDPGQGLRLIYYSQIVNDFQKGDIAEGYSVSREKKESFPLTVTSAQKNPTAFYLCASSISLGDTEAFFGQGTRLTVV.

This chain connects TRBV5-4 to TRBJ2-5; 10 positions agree with TRBD1. After removal of 9 bases from V and 3 bases from J, the junction contained 2 bases not matched to a gene. The length of the CDR3 is 12 residues. Germline assignment: CDR1 SGHNT and CDR2 YYREEE (reference sequence). This CDR3 reads CAMGTGEETQYF. The CDR3 nucleotides are TGTGCCATGGGGACAGGGGAAGAGACCCAGTACTTC.

This clonotype was found a few times. This CDR3 reads CASSYDREANYGYTF. CDR3 DNA: TGTGCCAGCAGTTACGACAGGGAGGCTAACTATGGCTACACCTTC. The chain combines TRBV6-5 with TRBJ1-2; the match to TRBD1 covers 7 bases. Germline lookup yields CDR1 MNHEY and CDR2 SVGAGI. This CDR3 comprises 15 residues. The ends lost 2 bases at V and 0 bases at J; junction bases unmatched: 3.

At least ten counts were recorded for this clonotype. As DNA, the CDR3 is TGTGCCAGCAGCCAAAGACAGGGTGGTACGCAGTATTTT. It specifies CASSQRQGGTQYF. The rearrangement uses TRBV7-3 and TRBJ2-3; 7 bases align to TRBD1. Germline CDR1 is SGHTA and CDR2 is FQGTGA. With 5 bases clipped from V and 8 bases from J, the junction kept 7 bases outside the gene matches. This CDR3 region has 13 residues.

This chain connects TRBV5-5 to TRBJ2-3; possible D gene TRBD1, 5 bases. Between the trimmed V and J ends, which lost 4 bases and 0 bases, there was a span of 9 bases. The CDR3 loop spans 14 amino acids. Germline-derived CDR1 and CDR2 are SGHKS and YYEKEE (reference sequence). The CDR3 DNA reads as TGTGCCAGCAGCAAACCAGGGAGCACAGATACGCAGTATTTT. Its translation is CASSKPGSTDTQYF.

This clonotype has a count of ten or more. This chain uses TRBV27 with TRBJ2-7, with 9 bases that match TRBD1. CDR3 length equals 15 residues. The germline gives CDR1 MNHEY, CDR2 SMNVEV (reference sequence). The V and J ends lost 4 bases and 2 bases, in that order; junction bases with no gene match: 6. In DNA form, the CDR3 reads TGTGCCAGCAGTTGGACAGGGGTGGATCCCTACGAGCAGTACTTC. Amino acid sequence: CASSWTGVDPYEQYF.

This clonotype was counted between two and nine times. This rearrangement joins TRBV20-1 to TRBJ2-1, with TRBD2 matching 7 bases. The J segment lost 4 bases and the V segment lost 6 bases, leaving 12 bases of the junction unmatched. CDR1 DFQATT and CDR2 SNEGSKA come from the germline V gene (reference sequence). The CDR3 length is 15 residues. The CDR3: CSALGFAGAYNEQFF. DNA of the CDR3: TGCAGTGCCCTGGGATTCGCGGGAGCTTACAATGAGCAGTTCTTC.

This clonotype was seen at least ten times. This rearrangement joins TRBV5-1 to TRBJ1-2; a weak D match, TRBD1 (5 bases). Trimming left V 5 bases short and J 2 bases short, with 10 bases between. The germline V gene encodes CDR1 SGHRS and CDR2 YFSETQ. The CDR3 is 13 residues long. The CDR3 here is CASSPDSNYGYTF. Written as DNA, the CDR3 is TGCGCCAGCAGTCCTGACAGCAACTATGGCTACACCTTC.

Concerning this clonotype: This may come from a read error, since a much larger clone is one base off. The chain couples TRBV6-2 or TRBV6-3 to TRBJ1-2; D is uncertain. The CDR3 has 13 amino acids. V shed 6 bases and J shed 7 bases, with 15 bases lying between them. Germline assignment: CDR1 MNHEY and CDR2 SVGEGT. The CDR3 region is CASSPTPRRGYTF. CDR3 nucleotides: TGTGCCAGCAGCCCCACCCCACGCCGTGGCTACACCTTC.

The chain couples TRBV9 to TRBJ2-1, with D unclear. V was clipped by 2 bases and J by 7 bases, with 13 bases between them. The CDR3 contains 14 residues. Germline assignment: CDR1 SGDLS and CDR2 YYNGEE. CDR3 loop: CASSVTQVVNEQFF. CDR3 nucleotide sequence: TGTGCCAGCAGCGTGACTCAAGTTGTAAATGAGCAGTTCTTC.

This clonotype showed up many times. The rearrangement uses TRBV27 and TRBJ2-3, with unresolved D. Per the germline V gene, CDR1 is MNHEY and CDR2 is SMNVEV (reference sequence). The V and J ends lost 8 bases and 3 bases respectively, with 9 bases between them. This CDR3 has 12 amino acids. The DNA of the CDR3 is TGTGCCAGCTCCCCCCCGACAGATACGCAGTATTTT. It encodes CASSPPTDTQYF.

The chain uses TRBV2 and TRBJ2-1; 7 nucleotides match TRBD2. Germline V CDR1 and CDR2: SNHLY, FYNNEI. Germline trimming cut 4 bases from V and 6 bases from J; bases unmatched to any gene: 12. The CDR3 sequence is 16 residues long. The DNA of the CDR3 is TGTGCCAGCAGTGGGGGGGGACTAAAGGTTACCAATGAGCAGTTCTTC. Amino acids: CASSGGGLKVTNEQFF.

This clonotype has a count of ten or more. The chain recombines TRBV7-9 with TRBJ2-5; D is perhaps TRBD2 (5 bases). The germline gives CDR1 SEHNR, CDR2 FQNEAQ (reference sequence). The CDR3 totals 15 residues. V lost 3 bases and J 1 base, leaving 12 bases between the germline ends. CDR3 protein: CASSLVLGAQETQYF. As DNA, the CDR3 is TGTGCCAGCAGCTTGGTGTTGGGAGCCCAAGAGACCCAGTACTTC.

This clonotype showed up just a few times. The chain recombines TRBV9 with TRBJ2-1; 15 bases line up with TRBD2. Germline values: CDR1 SGDLS, CDR2 YYNGEE. V lost 3 bases and J lost 7; bases outside the gene matches: 2. This CDR3 is built from 15 residues. The CDR3 DNA is TGTGCCAGCAGCGCTGGGACTAGCGGGAGGAATGAGCAGTTCTTC. This sequence encodes CASSAGTSGRNEQFF.

This clonotype was seen only a few times. The chain is built from TRBV6-1 and TRBJ2-2, with D tentatively TRBD2 (5 bases). Trimming pared 11 bases from V and 1 base from J, leaving 14 bases between. The CDR3 is 14 amino acids. Germline lookup yields CDR1 MNHNS and CDR2 SASEGT. In DNA, the CDR3 is TGTGCCGCGAGACGGGATCTGAACACCGGGGAGCTGTTTTTT. Protein: CAARRDLNTGELFF.

This clonotype has more than one count but fewer than ten. CDR3 amino acids: CASSLFGGRNTGELFF. The CDR3 DNA reads as TGTGCCAGCAGTTTATTCGGCGGGAGAAACACCGGGGAGCTGTTTTTT. The genes are TRBV28 and TRBJ2-2; TRBD2 aligns across 7 bases. V lost 1 base and J lost 2; bases outside the gene matches: 4. Germline values: CDR1 MDHEN, CDR2 SYDVKM. CDR3 length equals 16 residues.

The gene calls are TRBV6-1 and TRBJ2-7, with D perhaps matching TRBD1 or TRBD2 (5 bases each). Trimming cost V 6 bases and J 5 bases, with 23 bases left between them. Per the germline V gene, CDR1 is MNHNS and CDR2 is SASEGT. CDR3 length: 16 amino acids. The CDR3 here is CASSAGTGTPRHEQYF. The DNA for the CDR3 is TGTGCCAGCAGCGCCGGGACGGGAACCCCTAGGCACGAGCAGTACTTC.

The chain links TRBV28 to TRBJ2-5, with TRBD2 matching over 7 bases. This CDR3 region has 13 residues. The V segment lost 2 bases and the J segment 4 bases; nucleotides outside the gene matches: 1. In germline, CDR1 is MDHEN, CDR2 SYDVKM. CDR3 bases: TGTGCCAGCAGTTTAAGACTAGCAGAGACCCAGTACTTC. This translates into CASSLRLAETQYF.

The sample holds a few counts of this clonotype. This chain links TRBV6-2 or TRBV6-3 with TRBJ2-3; 14 bases map to TRBD2. Trimming at V came to 0 bases and at J to 14 bases, leaving 7 bases not matched to a gene. Germline CDR1 MNHEY, CDR2 SVGEGT. The CDR3 spans 15 residues. In DNA, the CDR3 is TGTGCCAGCAGTTACTCGACTAGCGGGAGGGTCCTCCTGTATTTT. Translated: CASSYSTSGRVLLYF.

V gene TRBV9 combines with J gene TRBJ1-1, with D hard to call. Per the germline V gene, CDR1 is SGDLS and CDR2 is YYNGEE. CDR3 length: 14 residues. V gave up 3 bases and J gave up 4 bases, with 13 bases separating them. In DNA, the CDR3 is TGTGCCAGCAGCGCCCCCGGCGGCCTCACTGAAGCTTTCTTT. This sequence encodes CASSAPGGLTEAFF. The full variable domain, with the rest looked up from reference TRBV9 and TRBJ1-1, is DSGVTQTPKHLITATGQRVTLRCSPRSGDLSVYWYQQSLDQGLQFLIQYYNGEERAKGNILERFSAQQFPDLHSELNLSSLELGDSALYFCASSAPGGLTEAFFGQGTRLTVV.

This clonotype was counted a few times. The rearrangement uses TRBV29-1 and TRBJ1-3, with a tentative D call TRBD1 (6 bases). Trimming removed 4 bases from V and 0 bases from J, with 13 bases in between. The length of the CDR3 is 15 residues. Germline V lookup: CDR1 SQVTM, CDR2 ANQGSEA. The CDR3 is CSVGLGGPSGNTIYF. The CDR3 DNA reads as TGCAGCGTTGGTCTGGGGGGGCCCTCTGGAAACACCATATATTTT.

The rearrangement uses TRBV9 and TRBJ2-1; 11 nucleotides line up with TRBD2. Trimming cost V 0 bases and J 8 bases; bases outside gene matches: 4. Germline V gene lookup returns CDR1 SGDLS and CDR2 YYNGEE. The CDR3 sequence is 15 residues long. The CDR3 nucleotides read TGTGCCAGCAGCGTAGTAGCGGGAGGGCCGCATGAGCAGTTCTTC. It yields the protein CASSVVAGGPHEQFF.

This clonotype was seen a handful of times. The CDR3 nucleotides are TGCAGTGCACGGACAGATGAAAAACTGTTTTTT. Translated: CSARTDEKLFF. The chain has TRBV20-1 and TRBJ1-4, with D perhaps TRBD1 (6 bases). This CDR3 has 11 residues. The germline V and J ends were trimmed by 6 bases and 6 bases, with 8 bases remaining between them. Germline CDR1 is DFQATT and CDR2 is SNEGSKA (reference sequence).

V is TRBV29-1 and J is TRBJ2-1; no reliable D call. Between the trimmed V and J ends, which lost 5 bases and 7 bases, there was a span of 9 bases. Germline V gene data show CDR1 as SQVTM and CDR2 as ANQGSEA. The length of the CDR3 is 11 residues. As DNA, the CDR3 is TGCAGCGTTTCCAGGATGAATGAGCAGTTCTTC. This translates into CSVSRMNEQFF.

Note on this clonotype: A much larger clone is a single base away; this may be a read error. The chain links TRBV3-1 to TRBJ1-1, with D possibly TRBD1 on 5 matching bases. CDR1 is LGHDT, CDR2 YNNKEL, per germline (reference sequence). This CDR3 is built from 14 residues. The DNA of the CDR3 is TGTACCAGCAGCCGGGACGGAGTCCGGTCTGAAGCTTTCTTT. It encodes CTSSRDGVRSEAFF.

In its sample, this clonotype was seen a few times. The gene calls are TRBV29-1 and TRBJ2-1, with TRBD2 matching 9 bases. Trimming at V came to 6 bases and at J to 6 bases, leaving 6 bases not matched to a gene. The CDR3 covers 13 residues. Germline V gives CDR1 SQVTM, CDR2 ANQGSEA. Here the CDR3 reads CSVKVAGVNEQFF. DNA of the CDR3: TGCAGCGTAAAGGTAGCGGGAGTCAATGAGCAGTTCTTC.

As for this clonotype: At one end, the junction sequence differs from germline, possibly due to a read error. The rearrangement joins TRBV20-1 to TRBJ2-7; tentatively, D is TRBD2 (6 bases). The CDR3 loop spans 14 amino acids. Germline CDR1 DFQATT, CDR2 SNEGSKA (reference sequence). The CDR3: CSARSPRDSCEQYF. The DNA for the CDR3 is TGCAGTGCTAGAAGCCCGCGGGACTCCTGCGAGCAGTACTTC.

The rearrangement links TRBV2 to TRBJ2-7; no definite D call. The CDR3 runs 14 residues. Germline CDR1 and CDR2: SNHLY and FYNNEI. V was trimmed by 0 bases and J by 6 bases, leaving 12 bases between them. CDR3 bases: TGTGCCAGCAGTGAAGCTCCGACTCGACGCGAGCAGTACTTC. Its protein product is CASSEAPTRREQYF.

At least ten counts were recorded for this clonotype. The chain links TRBV7-8 to TRBJ1-1; 7 bases fit TRBD1. The junction had 2 bases not matched to a gene; V was cut back by 1 base and J by 6 bases. CDR3 length equals 13 residues. Germline loops: CDR1 SGHVS, CDR2 FQNEAQ. CDR3 residues: CASSLVGTAEAFF. CDR3 DNA sequence: TGTGCCAGCAGCTTAGTGGGGACAGCTGAAGCTTTCTTT.